This passage covers 9 T cell receptor beta chains from one sample sequenced in a study of CD8+CD57+ T cells in acquired aplastic anemia (dated by TCRdb to 2016 to 2019). TCRdb lists the instrument as Illumina HiSeq 2000. Genomic DNA served as template for TCR beta VDJ combination and CDR3 sequence profiling. TCRdb trimmed the raw reads at Q25, called clones with MiXCR and kept productive beta chains. Every CDR3 protein is listed once, alongside the most common genes and DNA of its rows. Recorded for this sample are about 190,000 distinct CDR3 sequences; around 66% of them occurred a single time. The ten biggest clones cover around 42% of the sample. The source material was sorted CD4+, CD8+, or CD8+CD57+ T cells (not recorded which) from PBMCs. The receptors shown here come from a human donor with severe aplastic anemia or a healthy control (not recorded which).

The chain is built from TRBV7-8 and TRBJ2-7; D tentatively fits TRBD1 or TRBD2 (5 bases each). CDR1 is SGHVS and CDR2 is FQNEAQ in the germline V gene. V was pared by 2 bases and J by 3 bases, with 14 bases between. CDR3 length: 15 residues. CDR3 in DNA: TGTGCCAGCAGCTTAAGCAGCAGGGAGATCTACGAGCAGTACTTC. Amino acids: CASSLSSREIYEQYF.

The V and J genes are TRBV5-1 and TRBJ2-5; D not resolved. Germline V gives CDR1 SGHRS, CDR2 YFSETQ. The CDR3 length is 14 residues. Trimming removed 0 bases at V and 4 bases at J, with 10 bases between. The CDR3 protein is CASSLEGRPETQYF. DNA for the CDR3: TGCGCCAGCAGCTTGGAAGGCAGGCCAGAGACCCAGTACTTC.

The J gene is TRBJ2-1, the V gene TRBV7-8; D unclear. There are 15 residues in the CDR3. The germline V gene has CDR1 SGHVS and CDR2 FQNEAQ. V lost 5 bases and J lost 0, with 11 bases in between. The CDR3 loop is CASSLSSGSYNEQFF. The DNA of the CDR3 is TGTGCCAGCAGCCTGTCGTCGGGCTCCTACAATGAGCAGTTCTTC.

V usage is TRBV2 and J usage is TRBJ1-6, with a weak D call TRBD1 (5 bases). The CDR3 loop spans 16 amino acids. With 6 bases removed from V and 2 bases from J, the gap between germline ends came to 14 bases. Germline CDR1 and CDR2: SNHLY and FYNNEI. CDR3 sequence reads: CASRLSGITYNSPLHF. CDR3 DNA: TGTGCCAGCAGACTGTCAGGGATCACCTATAATTCACCCCTCCACTTT. Full variable domain (missing parts from reference TRBV2 and TRBJ1-6): EPEVTQTPSHQVTQMGQEVILRCVPISNHLYFYWYRQILGQKVEFLVSFYNNEISEKSEIFDDQFSVERPDGSNFTLKIRSTKLEDSAMYFCASRLSGITYNSPLHFGNGTRLTVT.

The chain recombines TRBV27 with TRBJ2-3; 10 nucleotides match TRBD2. From germline, CDR1 is MNHEY and CDR2 SMNVEV (reference sequence). This CDR3 comprises 16 residues. The V and J ends lost 7 bases and 6 bases, in that order; junction bases with no gene match: 13. CDR3 loop: CASTLVSGGTGDTQYF. In nucleotides, the CDR3 is TGTGCCAGCACCCTTGTTAGCGGGGGGACCGGGGATACGCAGTATTTT.

This clonotype was counted a single time. The J gene is TRBJ1-2, the V gene TRBV10-3; 8 nucleotides align to TRBD1. CDR1 and CDR2 (germline): ENHRY, SYGVKD. The trim removed 3 bases at V and 6 bases at J, leaving 6 bases unmatched. The length of the CDR3 is 14 residues. DNA for the CDR3: TGTGCCATCAGTGATTGGGCACAGGGGGATGGCTACACCTTC. Translating gives CAISDWAQGDGYTF.

The CDR3 region has the DNA TGTGCCAGCAGTTTTCGTCCTGTTGGGGGCACTGAAGCTTTCTTT. It codes for CASSFRPVGGTEAFF. The chain couples TRBV12-3 or TRBV12-4 to TRBJ1-1; D perhaps matches TRBD1 (5 bases). The V end lost 3 bases, the J end lost 4 bases, and 15 bases lay between the germline ends. The CDR3 is 15 amino acids.

This clonotype was observed many times. CDR3 amino acids: CASKTDSYNSPLHF. CDR3 DNA: TGTGCCAGTAAGACGGACTCCTATAATTCACCCCTCCACTTT. V gene TRBV9 combines with J gene TRBJ1-6; D uncertain. CDR1 is SGDLS and CDR2 is YYNGEE in the germline V gene. Trimming removed 8 bases from V and 0 bases from J, with 9 bases in between. The CDR3 loop spans 14 amino acids. The full variable domain, its missing parts supplied by reference TRBV9 and TRBJ1-6, is DSGVTQTPKHLITATGQRVTLRCSPRSGDLSVYWYQQSLDQGLQFLIQYYNGEERAKGNILERFSAQQFPDLHSELNLSSLELGDSALYFCASKTDSYNSPLHFGNGTRLTVT.

The rearrangement links TRBV7-9 to TRBJ1-1, with TRBD1 matching 8 bases. In germline, CDR1 is SEHNR, CDR2 FQNEAQ (reference sequence). This CDR3 is built from 14 residues. V was pared by 8 bases and J by 3 bases, with 8 bases of the junction left unmatched. The CDR3 spells CASRMRTGHTEAFF. As DNA, the CDR3 is TGTGCCAGCCGGATGAGGACAGGGCACACTGAAGCTTTCTTT.